These 29 T cell receptor beta chains were sequenced from one sample in a study of glioma-infiltrating T cells after dendritic cell vaccination. The repertoire was sequenced with immunoSEQ multiplex PCR; TCRdb's copy has only in-frame clones and lacks some. The sample includes around 100,000 clones, roughly 81% of them seen just once. The sequenced sample was blood, obtained before dendritic cell vaccination. The receptors were gathered from a human donor with glioblastoma.

The chain couples TRBV5-4 to TRBJ1-4; D may be TRBD1 (5 bases). V lost 4 bases and J 8 bases, leaving 18 bases between the germline ends. There are 15 residues in the CDR3. Germline-derived CDR1 and CDR2 are SGHNT and YYREEE (reference sequence). The CDR3 region is CASSPGGQGREKLFF. The CDR3 DNA sequence: TGTGCCAGCAGCCCGGGTGGCCAGGGTCGGGAAAAACTGTTTTTT.

This rearrangement joins TRBV5-1 to TRBJ2-5; 7 bases match TRBD2. The ends lost 4 bases at V and 4 bases at J; junction bases unmatched: 4. The CDR3 sequence is 13 residues long. From germline, CDR1 is SGHRS and CDR2 YFSETQ. The CDR3: CASSTPGGETQYF. CDR3 nucleotides: TGCGCCAGCAGCACGCCGGGGGGAGAGACCCAGTACTTC.

The chain has TRBV7-8 and TRBJ1-3; no clear D. Germline loops: CDR1 SGHVS, CDR2 FQNEAQ. The germline V and J ends were trimmed by 7 bases and 0 bases, with 10 bases remaining between them. The CDR3 loop spans 14 amino acids. The CDR3 DNA is TGTGCCAGCACCCCGTATCCCTCTGGAAACACCATATATTTT. As protein: CASTPYPSGNTIYF.

This clone occurred a few times. The gene calls are TRBV10-3 and TRBJ1-1; tentatively, D is TRBD1 (6 bases). Germline lookup yields CDR1 ENHRY and CDR2 SYGVKD. Trimming took off 5 bases at V and 6 bases at J, with 10 bases between the two ends. The CDR3 has 12 amino acids. This CDR3 reads CAISQQGPEAFF. The CDR3 nucleotides read TGTGCCATCAGTCAACAGGGCCCTGAAGCTTTCTTT.

CDR3 nucleotide sequence: TGTGCCTGGAGTAGGGCGGGGTACAATGAGCAGTTCTTC. Protein product: CAWSRAGYNEQFF. The chain links TRBV30 to TRBJ2-1; possible D gene TRBD2, 6 bases. V was cut by 2 bases and J by 4 bases, with 9 bases left in between. The CDR3 length is 13 residues. Germline V gene lookup returns CDR1 GTSNPN and CDR2 SVGIG (reference sequence).

The V gene is TRBV18, the J gene TRBJ1-4, with 7 bases lining up with TRBD1. Losses at the gene ends were 3 bases for V and 9 bases for J; bases not matched to a gene: 7. The germline CDR1 and CDR2 sequences are KGHSH and LQKENI. This CDR3 is built from 14 residues. The CDR3 here is CASSPGTEGQKLFF. The CDR3 nucleotides read TGTGCCAGCTCACCCGGGACAGAGGGGCAAAAACTGTTTTTT.

The rearrangement links TRBV9 to TRBJ2-1; 8 bases are shared with TRBD2. The germline CDR1 and CDR2 sequences are SGDLS and YYNGEE. This CDR3 has 14 residues. Trimming cost V 4 bases and J 4 bases; bases outside gene matches: 4. CDR3: CASSSGTRYNEQFF. CDR3 in DNA: TGTGCCAGCAGCTCCGGGACTAGATACAATGAGCAGTTCTTC.

The chain is built from TRBV19 and TRBJ1-1, with a tentative D call TRBD1 (5 bases). Germline V gene data show CDR1 as LNHDA and CDR2 as SQIVND (reference sequence). The CDR3 totals 13 residues. V was trimmed by 3 bases and J by 6 bases, leaving 11 bases between them. As DNA, the CDR3 is TGTGCCAGTAGTATGGGGTGGGGGGCTGAAGCTTTCTTT. This encodes CASSMGWGAEAFF.

The V and J genes are TRBV4-1 and TRBJ1-3, with D possibly TRBD1 on 6 matching bases. CDR1 is MGHRA and CDR2 is YSYEKL in the germline V gene. The CDR3 length is 16 residues. V was clipped by 4 bases and J by 1 base, with 14 bases between them. In DNA form, the CDR3 reads TGCGCCAGCAGCCCCTTAAGGGGGGGGTCTGGAAACACCATATATTTT. It encodes CASSPLRGGSGNTIYF.

J is TRBJ2-1 and V is TRBV7-9; TRBD2 matches at 7 bases. Trimming removed 1 base from V and 11 bases from J; junction bases left unmatched: 8. The germline V gene encodes CDR1 SEHNR and CDR2 FQNEAQ (reference sequence). The CDR3 is 14 residues long. The CDR3 spells CASSLESSGEKQFF. In nucleotides, the CDR3 is TGTGCCAGCAGCTTAGAGTCAAGCGGGGAAAAGCAGTTCTTC.

V is TRBV6-6 and J is TRBJ1-2; no reliable D call. There are 12 residues in the CDR3. Germline CDR1 is MNHNY and CDR2 is SVGAGI (reference sequence). Trimming removed 4 bases from V and 8 bases from J, with 11 bases in between. DNA for the CDR3: TGTGCCAGCAGTTCTTTAAATCGGGGCTACACCTTC. It codes for CASSSLNRGYTF.

The rearrangement uses TRBV19 and TRBJ2-2; D is undetermined. The CDR3 extends over 14 amino acids. Germline-derived CDR1 and CDR2 are LNHDA and SQIVND (reference sequence). V lost 7 bases and J 4 bases, leaving 13 bases between the germline ends. CDR3 DNA sequence: TGTGCCAGTATGAGTGGGCCCGGCACCGGGGAGCTGTTTTTT. Its protein product is CASMSGPGTGELFF.

V gene TRBV30 combines with J gene TRBJ1-2, with D perhaps matching TRBD1 (5 bases). Germline CDR1 and CDR2: GTSNPN and SVGIG (reference sequence). The length of the CDR3 is 12 residues. The ends were cut back, 7 bases at V and 4 bases at J, with 13 bases in the middle. For the CDR3, the DNA is TGTGCCTTGAATCCGCAGGGCTATGGCTACACCTTC. Translated, it gives CALNPQGYGYTF.

The V and J genes are TRBV4-3 and TRBJ2-3, with 8 positions matching TRBD2. Germline CDR1 LGHNA, CDR2 YSLEER. With V trimmed by 1 base and J by 3 bases, 3 bases remained unmatched. This CDR3 region has 15 residues. The CDR3: CASSQVAGGTDTQYF. DNA for the CDR3: TGCGCCAGCAGCCAAGTGGCGGGGGGAACAGATACGCAGTATTTT.

CDR3 protein: CASIQGRASYYGYTF. The CDR3 DNA reads as TGTGCCAGCATCCAGGGTAGGGCTTCTTACTATGGCTACACCTTC. This chain uses TRBV2 with TRBJ1-2; tentatively, D is TRBD1 (5 bases). Germline loops: CDR1 SNHLY, CDR2 FYNNEI. V lost 7 bases and J 3 bases, leaving 18 bases between the germline ends. This CDR3 region has 15 residues.

The rearrangement joins TRBV11-1 to TRBJ2-7, with D perhaps matching TRBD1 (6 bases). The CDR3 length is 15 residues. V lost 1 base to trimming and J lost 3 bases, with 13 bases between them. CDR1 and CDR2 from the germline V gene are SGHAT and FQDESV (reference sequence). In DNA, the CDR3 is TGTGCCAGCAGCTTAGAGAGGGGACAAGGCTACGAGCAGTACTTC. It yields the protein CASSLERGQGYEQYF.

This clone has a single count. This chain links TRBV6-1 with TRBJ2-3, with D unresolved. CDR1 and CDR2 (germline): MNHNS, SASEGT. V was pared by 6 bases and J by 5 bases, with 6 bases between. This CDR3 spans 11 amino acids. CDR3 protein: CASSQLDTQYF. CDR3 sequence (DNA): TGTGCCAGCAGCCAATTAGATACGCAGTATTTT.

The chain employs TRBV7-9 and TRBJ2-1; 7 positions agree with TRBD2. The germline CDR1 and CDR2 sequences are SEHNR and FQNEAQ (reference sequence). There are 14 residues in the CDR3. V lost 7 bases, J lost 8 bases, and 11 bases stayed unmatched. The CDR3 spells CASTLGGSKDEQFF. CDR3 in DNA: TGTGCCAGCACCTTGGGGGGGTCTAAGGATGAGCAGTTCTTC.

This clone occurred once. V gene TRBV15 combines with J gene TRBJ2-1, with 8 positions matching TRBD2. Germline CDR1 LNHNV, CDR2 YYDKDF (reference sequence). This CDR3 is 16 amino acids long. Trimming took 1 base from V and 7 from J; bases not matched to a gene: 9. The CDR3 loop reads CATSRVASGWRNEQFF. CDR3 DNA sequence: TGTGCCACCAGCAGAGTGGCTAGCGGGTGGAGAAATGAGCAGTTCTTC.

V and J are TRBV5-4 and TRBJ1-1; no reliable D call. Trimming removed 4 bases from V and 2 bases from J, with 12 bases in between. Germline V lookup: CDR1 SGHNT, CDR2 YYREEE (reference sequence). The CDR3 covers 14 residues. The CDR3 protein is CASSPRRTNTEAFF. CDR3 in DNA: TGTGCCAGCAGCCCCAGACGGACTAACACTGAAGCTTTCTTT.

The V gene is TRBV7-2, the J gene TRBJ2-3; a possible D gene is TRBD2 (5 bases). With 5 bases removed from V and 2 bases from J, the gap between germline ends came to 23 bases. CDR3 length: 18 residues. Germline CDR1 SGHTA, CDR2 FQGNSA. The CDR3 sequence is CASSPLYWAGANTDTQYF. DNA of the CDR3: TGTGCCAGCAGCCCATTATATTGGGCGGGCGCTAACACAGATACGCAGTATTTT. The full variable domain, its missing parts supplied by reference TRBV7-2 and TRBJ2-3, is GAGVSQSPSNKVTEKGKDVELRCDPISGHTALYWYRQSLGQGLEFLIYFQGNSAPDKSGLPSDRFSAERTGGSVSTLTIQRTQQEDSAVYLCASSPLYWAGANTDTQYFGPGTRLTVL.

The chain has TRBV9 and TRBJ2-1; 7 bases are shared with TRBD2. The germline gives CDR1 SGDLS, CDR2 YYNGEE. V lost 5 bases, J lost 13 bases, and 12 bases stayed unmatched. The CDR3 consists of 13 residues. This CDR3 is CASRGDSGTTQFF. CDR3 DNA sequence: TGTGCCAGCAGGGGGGACTCCGGGACTACTCAGTTCTTC.

The V gene is TRBV7-6, the J gene TRBJ2-5; TRBD1 matches 7 bases. V shed 5 bases and J 3 bases; nucleotides not matched to a gene: 6. The germline CDR1 and CDR2 sequences are SGHVS and FNYEAQ. This CDR3 has 14 amino acids. CDR3 nucleotide sequence: TGTGCCAGCAGCCGCCGGGACAGCAAAGAGACCCAGTACTTC. As protein: CASSRRDSKETQYF.

The sample holds one count of this clone. The chain employs TRBV5-4 and TRBJ2-7; 8 bases are a match to TRBD1. Germline CDR1 and CDR2: SGHNT and YYREEE (reference sequence). The V gene end was trimmed by 0 bases and the J gene end by 5 bases; junction bases not matched to a gene: 7. The CDR3 consists of 15 residues. The CDR3 DNA is TGTGCCAGCAGCTTGGAATGGGACAGGAGCGACGAGCAGTACTTC. Its translation: CASSLEWDRSDEQYF.

This chain uses TRBV30 with TRBJ1-1; D gene uncertain. Germline lookup yields CDR1 GTSNPN and CDR2 SVGIG (reference sequence). V gave up 0 bases and J gave up 2 bases, with 7 bases separating them. The CDR3 totals 13 residues. In nucleotides, the CDR3 is TGTGCCTGGAGTGTACTGCTTAACACTGAAGCTTTCTTT. Its protein is CAWSVLLNTEAFF.

This sequence joins TRBV30 and TRBJ2-7; maybe TRBD2 (5 bases). Per the germline V gene, CDR1 is GTSNPN and CDR2 is SVGIG (reference sequence). V gave up 4 bases and J gave up 2 bases, with 6 bases separating them. The CDR3 length is 11 residues. The CDR3 DNA reads as TGTGCCTGGACCGGGACCTACGAGCAGTACTTC. It specifies CAWTGTYEQYF.

V gene TRBV6-5 combines with J gene TRBJ2-2; 11 positions match TRBD2. With 5 bases clipped from V and 3 bases from J, the junction kept 2 bases outside the gene matches. The CDR3 covers 15 residues. CDR1 is MNHEY and CDR2 is SVGAGI in the germline V gene. The CDR3 DNA reads TGTGCCAGCAGTGTTAGCGGGGGGGACACCGGGGAGCTGTTTTTT. Its protein is CASSVSGGDTGELFF.

The chain couples TRBV7-9 to TRBJ1-2; 7 nucleotides agree with TRBD1. CDR1 and CDR2 (germline): SEHNR, FQNEAQ (reference sequence). CDR3 length: 15 amino acids. The junction had 10 bases not matched to a gene; V was cut back by 5 bases and J by 4 bases. The CDR3 is CASSKRDSRLYGYTF. As DNA, the CDR3 is TGTGCCAGCAGCAAGAGGGACAGCCGCCTCTATGGCTACACCTTC.

This clone came up a few times. The J gene is TRBJ2-7, the V gene TRBV5-1; 7 nucleotides align to TRBD1. The CDR3 runs 13 residues. V trimming: 4 bases; J trimming: 1 base; junction bases outside the gene matches: 2. The germline gives CDR1 SGHRS, CDR2 YFSETQ. This CDR3 reads CASSQDRSYEQYF. The DNA for the CDR3 is TGCGCCAGCAGCCAGGACAGGTCCTACGAGCAGTACTTC.